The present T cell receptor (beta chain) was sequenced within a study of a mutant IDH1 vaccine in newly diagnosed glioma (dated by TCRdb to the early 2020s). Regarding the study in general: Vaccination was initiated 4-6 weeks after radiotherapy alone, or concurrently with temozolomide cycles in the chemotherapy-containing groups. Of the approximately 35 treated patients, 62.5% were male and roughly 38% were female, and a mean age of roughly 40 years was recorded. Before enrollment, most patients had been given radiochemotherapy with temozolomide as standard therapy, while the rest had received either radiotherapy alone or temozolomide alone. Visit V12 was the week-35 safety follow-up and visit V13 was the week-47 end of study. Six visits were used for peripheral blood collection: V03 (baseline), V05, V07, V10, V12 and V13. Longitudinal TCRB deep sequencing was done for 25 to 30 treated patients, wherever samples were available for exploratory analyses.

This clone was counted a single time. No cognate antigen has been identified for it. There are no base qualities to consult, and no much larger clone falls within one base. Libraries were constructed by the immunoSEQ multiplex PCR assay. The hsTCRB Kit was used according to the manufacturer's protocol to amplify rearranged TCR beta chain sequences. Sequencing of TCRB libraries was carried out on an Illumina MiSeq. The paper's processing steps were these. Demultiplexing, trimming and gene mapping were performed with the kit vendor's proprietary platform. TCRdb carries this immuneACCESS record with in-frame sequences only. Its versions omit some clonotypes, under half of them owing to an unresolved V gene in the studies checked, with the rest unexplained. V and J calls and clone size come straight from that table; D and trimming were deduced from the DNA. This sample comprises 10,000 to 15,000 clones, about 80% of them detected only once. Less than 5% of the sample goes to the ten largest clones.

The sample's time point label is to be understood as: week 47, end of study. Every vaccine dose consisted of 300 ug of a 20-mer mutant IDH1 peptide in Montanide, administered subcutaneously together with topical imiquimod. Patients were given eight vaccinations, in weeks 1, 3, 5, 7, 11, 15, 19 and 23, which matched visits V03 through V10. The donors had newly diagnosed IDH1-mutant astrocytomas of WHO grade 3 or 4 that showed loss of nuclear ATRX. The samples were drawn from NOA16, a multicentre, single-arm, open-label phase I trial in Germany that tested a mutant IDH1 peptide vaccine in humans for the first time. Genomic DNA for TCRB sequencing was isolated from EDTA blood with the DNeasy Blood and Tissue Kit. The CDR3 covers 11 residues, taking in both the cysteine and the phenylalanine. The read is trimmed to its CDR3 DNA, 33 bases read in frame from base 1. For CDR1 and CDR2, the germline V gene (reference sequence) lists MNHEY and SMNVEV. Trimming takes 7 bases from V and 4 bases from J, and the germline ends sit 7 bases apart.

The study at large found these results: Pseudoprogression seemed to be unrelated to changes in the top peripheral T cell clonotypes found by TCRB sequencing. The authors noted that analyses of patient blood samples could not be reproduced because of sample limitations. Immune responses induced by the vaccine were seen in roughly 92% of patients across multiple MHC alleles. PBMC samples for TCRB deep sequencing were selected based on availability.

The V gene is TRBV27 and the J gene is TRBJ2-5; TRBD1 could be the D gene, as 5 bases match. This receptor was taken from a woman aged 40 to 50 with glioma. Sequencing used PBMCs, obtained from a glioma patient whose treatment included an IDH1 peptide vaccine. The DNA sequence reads TGTGCCAGCACCCAGGGAGAGACCCAGTACTTC. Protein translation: CASTQGETQYF.